Listed below are T cell receptor beta chains from one sample, sequenced in a study of monozygotic twins with inflammatory bowel disease. TCRdb reprocessed the 5' RACE reads and reports one entry per CDR3 protein, with no DNA. The listing records about 210,000 distinct CDR3 sequences. Sequenced: blood. These receptors were collected from a human donor with ulcerative colitis or Crohn's disease, or a healthy co-twin of an affected twin (not recorded which). Both conserved end residues are part of each CDR3.

TRBV25-1	TRBJ2-7	CASSGATGNEQYF
TRBV4-2	TRBJ2-1	CASSQARSSYNEQFF
TRBV6-2/TRBV6-3	TRBJ2-3	CASRRGADTQYF
TRBV6-5	TRBJ1-2	CASSYWGGPYGYTF
TRBV28	TRBJ2-3	CASSFSYVGARGDTQYF
TRBV20-1	TRBJ2-6	CSARDQGSGANVLTF
TRBV15	TRBJ2-5	CATSRDSGGGLQETQYF
TRBV20-1	TRBJ2-2	CSARAIGTVNTGELFF
TRBV18	TRBJ2-2	CASSPETGIGELFF
TRBV30	TRBJ2-6	CAWSTPGPPIFSAQSGANVLTF
TRBV7-9	TRBJ2-7	CASPSGGLYEQYF
TRBV2	TRBJ2-7	CASNPGTGYEQYF
TRBV5-1	TRBJ2-5	CASSWGAQETQYF
TRBV6-9	TRBJ2-4	CASSYGLAGYPAKNIQYF
TRBV7-9	TRBJ1-1	CATVQNTEAFF
TRBV6-1	TRBJ1-6	CASSSTTDIFHF
TRBV7-2	TRBJ1-1	CASSFSTGNTEAFF
TRBV28	TRBJ1-5	CASSQQGVWNQPQHF
TRBV2	TRBJ2-7	CASREGSYEQYF
TRBV20-1	TRBJ2-3	CSARLAVSTDTQYF
TRBV20-1	TRBJ2-7	CSVIAGGRYEQYF
TRBV20-1	TRBJ1-2	CSAATPVAGGHYGYTF
TRBV18	TRBJ2-5	CASSPVTDQETQYF
TRBV6-6	TRBJ2-5	CASSPGPGETQYF
TRBV5-1	TRBJ2-1	CASTLTGMTYNEQFF
TRBV5-1	TRBJ1-2	CASSSRGSGYTF
TRBV29-1	TRBJ1-1	CSAPGQGYRTEAFF
TRBV7-2	TRBJ2-3	CASSVLFTDTQYF
TRBV19	TRBJ1-1	CASATALNTEAFF
TRBV5-5	TRBJ2-2	CASSFSWNTGELFF
TRBV12-3/TRBV12-4	TRBJ2-1	CASSLPFGEQFF
TRBV7-2	TRBJ1-2	CASSLAGGTGYTF
TRBV20-1	TRBJ2-7	CSARGTGGYEQYF
TRBV5-5	TRBJ2-3	CASRGAGASTDTQYF
TRBV7-9	TRBJ2-7	CASNGGPSYEQYF
TRBV5-1	TRBJ2-2	CASSRDRGTGELFF
TRBV7-2	TRBJ2-1	CASSAGISNEQFF
TRBV6-5	TRBJ2-1	CASSYSGTRFF
TRBV20-1	TRBJ1-6	CSAKGGESPLHF
TRBV29-1	TRBJ2-5	CSGCSAGVLETQYF
TRBV5-1	TRBJ1-1	CASSFQTMNTEAFF
TRBV10-3	TRBJ1-1	CAINEQGRTEAFF
TRBV3-1	TRBJ1-1	CASSQHTGQGGTEAFF